A selection of T cell receptor beta chains follows, all from one sample in a study of long-term antiretroviral therapy in people with HIV. The method was immunoSEQ multiplex PCR; TCRdb's version includes in-frame clones alone and lacks a portion of them. The sample records some 28,000 clones, 80% being singletons. Sample: unsorted PBMCs, taken 0.3 years after starting antiretroviral therapy. These receptors came from a man aged 35 to 55 with HIV. CDR3s include the opening cysteine and the closing phenylalanine or tryptophan. Each record gives: D gene, clone size, V gene, J gene, CDR3 DNA, CDR3 protein. The D gene is left open where the match is weak. Some rows have no size entry. The others give once, few or many, or a class for an expanded clone.

NA	NA	TRBV6-1	TRBJ1-6	TGTGCCTCCGTGAGGGGGGATTCACCCCTCCACTTT	CASVRGDSPLHF
TRBD2	NA	TRBV18	TRBJ2-1	TGTGCCAGCTCACCAGCCTGGGGGCTAGCGGGCCCAATTCACTACAATGAGCAGTTCTTC	CASSPAWGLAGPIHYNEQFF
TRBD2	NA	TRBV28	TRBJ2-3	TGTGCCAGCAGTTCCCCCGGGGGGGGTAGGGATACGCAGTATTTT	CASSSPGGGRDTQYF
TRBD1	NA	TRBV7-9	TRBJ2-7	TGTGCCAGCAGCCTCCCGGGACAGGGGATATACGAGCAGTACTTC	CASSLPGQGIYEQYF
TRBD1	NA	TRBV7-2	TRBJ1-6	TGTGCCAGCAGCGGACAGGTTTACAATAATTCACCCCTCCACTTT	CASSGQVYNNSPLHF
NA	NA	TRBV7-9	TRBJ2-5	TGTGCCAGCCAACTAATGGGGTCTCAAGAGACCCAGTACTTC	CASQLMGSQETQYF
NA	NA	TRBV6-1	TRBJ1-3	TGTGCCAGCAGGGCGGACGGTGGAAACACCATATATTTT	CASRADGGNTIYF
NA	NA	TRBV7-2	TRBJ1-1	TGTGCCAGCAGCTTAGTCGTGTTGGACACTGAAGCTTTCTTT	CASSLVVLDTEAFF
TRBD1	NA	TRBV27	TRBJ2-7	TGTGCCAGCAGTAAGATAGACAGGGTCGTATCCTACGAGCAGTACTTC	CASSKIDRVVSYEQYF
TRBD1	once	TRBV7-2	TRBJ2-5	TGTGCCAGCAGCTTAGACAGGGGGCGCTTGCAGACCCAGTACTTC	CASSLDRGRLQTQYF
TRBD1	NA	TRBV5-1	TRBJ2-7	TGCGCCAGCAGGTACGGACAGGGGAGCGAGCAGTACTTC	CASRYGQGSEQYF
NA	NA	TRBV6-5	TRBJ2-7	TGTGCCAGCAGATTCACCCCGGACGTAGGGTACGAGCAGTACTTC	CASRFTPDVGYEQYF
NA	NA	TRBV28	TRBJ1-2	TGTGCCAGCAGCTCCTCGGGACCTCCTGGCTACACCTTC	CASSSSGPPGYTF
TRBD1	NA	TRBV27	TRBJ1-6	TGTGCCAGCAGTTTGGGGACAGGCCAGAGCTCCTATAATTCACCCCTCCACTTT	CASSLGTGQSSYNSPLHF
NA	NA	TRBV11-2	TRBJ2-7	TGTGCCAGCAGCTTAGATTGGAACAGAAGGCCCCCCTACGAGCAGTACTTC	CASSLDWNRRPPYEQYF
NA	NA	TRBV19	TRBJ1-3	TGTGCCAGCCGAAAGGCGGGGAATTTTGAGTGGAACACCATATATTTT	CASRKAGNFEWNTIYF
TRBD1	NA	TRBV19	TRBJ1-6	TGTGCCAGTAGTCGGACAGGGGAGGGATCACCCCTCCACTTT	CASSRTGEGSPLHF